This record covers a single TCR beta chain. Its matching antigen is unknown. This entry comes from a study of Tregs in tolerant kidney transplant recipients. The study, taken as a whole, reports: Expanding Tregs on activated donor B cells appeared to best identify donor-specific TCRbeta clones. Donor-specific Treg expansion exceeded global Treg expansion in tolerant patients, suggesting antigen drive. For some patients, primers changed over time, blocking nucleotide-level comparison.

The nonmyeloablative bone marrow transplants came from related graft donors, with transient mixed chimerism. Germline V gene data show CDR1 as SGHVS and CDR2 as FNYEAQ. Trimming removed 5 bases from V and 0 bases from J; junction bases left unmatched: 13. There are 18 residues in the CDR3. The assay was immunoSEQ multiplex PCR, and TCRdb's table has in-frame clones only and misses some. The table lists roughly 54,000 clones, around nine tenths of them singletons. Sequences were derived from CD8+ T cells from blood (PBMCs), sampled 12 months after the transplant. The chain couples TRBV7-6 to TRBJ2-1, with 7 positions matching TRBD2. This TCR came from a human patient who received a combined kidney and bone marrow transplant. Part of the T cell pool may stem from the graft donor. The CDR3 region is CASSIKRSGSSSYNEQFF. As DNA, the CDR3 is TGTGCCAGCAGCATAAAACGTAGCGGGTCGAGCTCCTACAATGAGCAGTTCTTC.